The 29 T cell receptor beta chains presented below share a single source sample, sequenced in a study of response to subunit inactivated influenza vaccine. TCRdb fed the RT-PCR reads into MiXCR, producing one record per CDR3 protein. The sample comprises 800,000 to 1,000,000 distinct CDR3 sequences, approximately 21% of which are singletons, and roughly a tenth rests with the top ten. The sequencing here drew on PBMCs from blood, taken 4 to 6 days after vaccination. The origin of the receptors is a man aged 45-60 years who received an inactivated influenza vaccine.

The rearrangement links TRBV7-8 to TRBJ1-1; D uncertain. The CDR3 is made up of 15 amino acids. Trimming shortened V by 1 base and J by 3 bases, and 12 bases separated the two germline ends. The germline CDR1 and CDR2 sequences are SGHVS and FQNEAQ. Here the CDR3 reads CASSLGVGSYTEAFF. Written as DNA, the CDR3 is TGTGCCAGCAGCTTAGGGGTAGGATCGTACACTGAAGCTTTCTTT.

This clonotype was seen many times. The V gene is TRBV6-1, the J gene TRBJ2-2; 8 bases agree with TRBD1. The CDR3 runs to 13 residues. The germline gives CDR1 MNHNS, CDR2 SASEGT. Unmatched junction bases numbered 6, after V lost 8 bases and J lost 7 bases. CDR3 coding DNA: TGTGCCAGCGGCACAGGGGGAGTCGGGGAGCTGTTTTTT. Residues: CASGTGGVGELFF.

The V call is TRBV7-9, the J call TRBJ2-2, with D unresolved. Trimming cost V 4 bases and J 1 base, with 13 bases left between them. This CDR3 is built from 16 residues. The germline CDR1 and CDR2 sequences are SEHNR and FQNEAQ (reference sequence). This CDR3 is CASSSPPVMNTGELFF. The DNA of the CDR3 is TGTGCCAGCAGCTCCCCCCCGGTGATGAACACCGGGGAGCTGTTTTTT.

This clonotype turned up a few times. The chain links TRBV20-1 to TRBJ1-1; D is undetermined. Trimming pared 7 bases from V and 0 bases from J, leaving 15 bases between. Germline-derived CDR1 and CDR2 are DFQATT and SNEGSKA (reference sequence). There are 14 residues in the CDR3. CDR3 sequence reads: CSVREVRVNTEAFF. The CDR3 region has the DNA TGCAGTGTTCGAGAGGTCAGAGTGAACACTGAAGCTTTCTTT.

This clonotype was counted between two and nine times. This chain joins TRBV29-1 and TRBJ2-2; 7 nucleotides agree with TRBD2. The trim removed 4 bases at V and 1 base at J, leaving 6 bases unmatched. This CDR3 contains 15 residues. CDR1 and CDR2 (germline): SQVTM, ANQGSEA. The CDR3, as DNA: TGCAGCGTTGTTCGCGGGGGAGTGAACACCGGGGAGCTGTTTTTT. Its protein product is CSVVRGGVNTGELFF.

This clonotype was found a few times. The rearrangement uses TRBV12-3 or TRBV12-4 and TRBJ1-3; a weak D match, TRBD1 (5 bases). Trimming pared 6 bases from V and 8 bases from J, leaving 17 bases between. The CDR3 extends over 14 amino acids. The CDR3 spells CASSHARDSDTIYF. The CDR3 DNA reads TGTGCCAGCAGCCACGCGAGGGACTCTGACACCATATATTTT.

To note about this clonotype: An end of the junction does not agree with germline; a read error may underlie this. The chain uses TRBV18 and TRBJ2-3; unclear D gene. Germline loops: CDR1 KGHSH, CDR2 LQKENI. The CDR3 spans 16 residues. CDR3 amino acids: CASSPLDHGRADMQYF. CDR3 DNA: TGTGCCAGCTCACCACTTGACCACGGACGCGCAGATATGCAGTATTTT. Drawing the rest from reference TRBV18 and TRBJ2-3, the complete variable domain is NAGVMQNPRHLVRRRGQEARLRCSPMKGHSHVYWYRQLPEEGLKFMVYLQKENIIDESGMPKERFSAEFPKEGPSILRIQQVVRGDSAAYFCASSPLDHGRADMQYFGPGTRLTVL.

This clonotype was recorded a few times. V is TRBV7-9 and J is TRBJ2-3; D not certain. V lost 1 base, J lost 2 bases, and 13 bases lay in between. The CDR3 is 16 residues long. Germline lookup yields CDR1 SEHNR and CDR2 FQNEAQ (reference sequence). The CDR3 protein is CASSLDWTPNTDTQYF. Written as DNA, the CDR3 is TGTGCCAGCAGCTTAGACTGGACCCCAAACACAGATACGCAGTATTTT.

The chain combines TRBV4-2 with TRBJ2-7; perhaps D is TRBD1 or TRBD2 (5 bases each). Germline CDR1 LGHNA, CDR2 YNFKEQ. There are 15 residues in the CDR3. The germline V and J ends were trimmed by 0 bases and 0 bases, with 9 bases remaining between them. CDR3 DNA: TGTGCCAGCAGCCAAGATCTAGGGACCTCCTACGAGCAGTACTTC. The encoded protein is CASSQDLGTSYEQYF.

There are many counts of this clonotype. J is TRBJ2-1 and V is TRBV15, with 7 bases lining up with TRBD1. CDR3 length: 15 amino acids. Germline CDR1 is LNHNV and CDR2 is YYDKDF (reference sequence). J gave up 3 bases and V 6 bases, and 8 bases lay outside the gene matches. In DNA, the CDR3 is TGTGCCACCAGGACTGACAGGGTACTCTACAATGAGCAGTTCTTC. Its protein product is CATRTDRVLYNEQFF.

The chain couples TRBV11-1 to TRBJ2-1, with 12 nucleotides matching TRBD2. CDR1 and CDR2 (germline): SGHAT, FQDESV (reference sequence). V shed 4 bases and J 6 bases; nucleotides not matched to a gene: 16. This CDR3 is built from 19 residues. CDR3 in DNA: TGTGCCAGCAGCTCACAACTTGGGCTAGCGGGAGGGCCCGGCAATGAGCAGTTCTTC. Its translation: CASSSQLGLAGGPGNEQFF.

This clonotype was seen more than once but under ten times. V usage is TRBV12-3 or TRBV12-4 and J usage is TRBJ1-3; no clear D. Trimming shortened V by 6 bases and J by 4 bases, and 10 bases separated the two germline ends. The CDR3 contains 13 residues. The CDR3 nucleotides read TGTGCCAGCAGAACATCAGTGGGAAACACCATATATTTT. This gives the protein CASRTSVGNTIYF.

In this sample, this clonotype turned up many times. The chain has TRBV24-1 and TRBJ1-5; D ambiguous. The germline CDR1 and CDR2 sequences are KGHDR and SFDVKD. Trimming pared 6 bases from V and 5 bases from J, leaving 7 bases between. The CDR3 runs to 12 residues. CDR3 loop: CATSFGDQPQHF. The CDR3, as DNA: TGTGCCACCAGTTTTGGGGATCAGCCCCAGCATTTT.

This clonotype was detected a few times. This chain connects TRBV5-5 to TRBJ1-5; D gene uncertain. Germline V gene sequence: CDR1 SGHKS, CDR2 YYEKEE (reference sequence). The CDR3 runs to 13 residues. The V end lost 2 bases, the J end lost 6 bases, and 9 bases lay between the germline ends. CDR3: CASSLALRQPQHF. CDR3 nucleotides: TGTGCCAGCAGCTTAGCGCTTCGTCAGCCCCAGCATTTT.

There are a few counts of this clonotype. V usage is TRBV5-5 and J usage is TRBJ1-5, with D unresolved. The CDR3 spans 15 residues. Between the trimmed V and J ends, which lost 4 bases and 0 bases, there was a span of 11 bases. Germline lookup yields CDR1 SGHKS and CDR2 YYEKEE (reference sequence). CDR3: CASSRTHNSNQPQHF. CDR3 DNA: TGTGCCAGCAGCCGGACTCATAATAGCAATCAGCCCCAGCATTTT.

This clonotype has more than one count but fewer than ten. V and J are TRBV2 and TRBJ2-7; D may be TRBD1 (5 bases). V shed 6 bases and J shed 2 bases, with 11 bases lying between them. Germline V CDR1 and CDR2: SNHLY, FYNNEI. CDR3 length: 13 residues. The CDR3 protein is CASRDKGPYEQYF. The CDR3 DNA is TGTGCCAGCAGGGACAAAGGACCCTACGAGCAGTACTTC.

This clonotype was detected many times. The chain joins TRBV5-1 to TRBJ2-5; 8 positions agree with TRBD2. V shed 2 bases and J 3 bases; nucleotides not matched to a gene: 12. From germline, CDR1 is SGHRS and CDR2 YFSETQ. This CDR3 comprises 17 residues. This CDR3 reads CASSLSSGREWEETQYF. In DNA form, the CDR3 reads TGCGCCAGCAGCTTATCCAGCGGGAGAGAGTGGGAAGAGACCCAGTACTTC.

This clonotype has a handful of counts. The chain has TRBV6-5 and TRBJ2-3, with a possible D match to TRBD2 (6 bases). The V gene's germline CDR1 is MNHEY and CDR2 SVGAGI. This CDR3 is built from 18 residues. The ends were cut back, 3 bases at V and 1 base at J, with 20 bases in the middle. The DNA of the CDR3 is TGTGCCAGCAGTTATGGGTTTTCGGCGGGGTCGGGCACAGATACGCAGTATTTT. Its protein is CASSYGFSAGSGTDTQYF.

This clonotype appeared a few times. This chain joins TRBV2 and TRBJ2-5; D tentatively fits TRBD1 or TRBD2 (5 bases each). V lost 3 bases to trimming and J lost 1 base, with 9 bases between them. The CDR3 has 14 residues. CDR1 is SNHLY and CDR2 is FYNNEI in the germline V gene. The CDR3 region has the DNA TGTGCCAGCAGTGAGAACGGGGCCCAAGAGACCCAGTACTTC. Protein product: CASSENGAQETQYF.

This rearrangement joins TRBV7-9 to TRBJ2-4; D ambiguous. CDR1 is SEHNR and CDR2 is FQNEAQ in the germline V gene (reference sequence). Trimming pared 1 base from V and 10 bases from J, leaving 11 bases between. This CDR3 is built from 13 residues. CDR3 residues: CASSLGPGSIQYF. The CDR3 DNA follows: TGTGCCAGCAGCTTAGGCCCAGGAAGTATTCAGTACTTC.

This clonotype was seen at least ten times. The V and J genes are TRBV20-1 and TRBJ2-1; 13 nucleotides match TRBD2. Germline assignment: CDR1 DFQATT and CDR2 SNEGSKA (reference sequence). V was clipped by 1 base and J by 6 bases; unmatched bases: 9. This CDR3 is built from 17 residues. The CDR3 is CSARGGLAGSPGNEQFF. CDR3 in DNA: TGCAGTGCTAGAGGGGGACTAGCGGGGTCCCCCGGCAATGAGCAGTTCTTC.

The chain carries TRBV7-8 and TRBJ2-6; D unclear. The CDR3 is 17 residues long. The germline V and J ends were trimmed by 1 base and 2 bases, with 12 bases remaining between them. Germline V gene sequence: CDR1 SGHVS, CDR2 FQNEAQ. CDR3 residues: CASSLVVRLAGANVLTF. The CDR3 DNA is TGTGCCAGCAGCTTAGTTGTTCGATTAGCTGGGGCCAACGTCCTGACTTTC.

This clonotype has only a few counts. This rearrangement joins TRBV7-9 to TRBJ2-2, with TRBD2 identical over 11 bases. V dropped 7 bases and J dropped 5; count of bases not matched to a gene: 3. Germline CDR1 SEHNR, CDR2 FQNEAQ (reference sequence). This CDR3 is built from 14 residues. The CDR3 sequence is CASIAGGRTGELFF. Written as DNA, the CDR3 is TGTGCCAGCATAGCGGGAGGGCGGACCGGGGAGCTGTTTTTT.

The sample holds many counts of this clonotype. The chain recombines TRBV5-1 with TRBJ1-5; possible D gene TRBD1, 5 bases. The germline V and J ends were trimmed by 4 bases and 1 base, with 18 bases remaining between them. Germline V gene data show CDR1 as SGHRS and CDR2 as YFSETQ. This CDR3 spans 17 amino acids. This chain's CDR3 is CASSVDTAGPSNQPQHF. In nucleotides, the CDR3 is TGCGCCAGCAGCGTGGACACCGCCGGACCAAGCAATCAGCCCCAGCATTTT.

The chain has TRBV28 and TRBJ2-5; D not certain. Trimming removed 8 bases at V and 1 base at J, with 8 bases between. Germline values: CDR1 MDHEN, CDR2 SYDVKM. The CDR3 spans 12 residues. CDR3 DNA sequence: TGTGCCAGCCTAGGTTTCCAAGAGACCCAGTACTTC. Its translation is CASLGFQETQYF.

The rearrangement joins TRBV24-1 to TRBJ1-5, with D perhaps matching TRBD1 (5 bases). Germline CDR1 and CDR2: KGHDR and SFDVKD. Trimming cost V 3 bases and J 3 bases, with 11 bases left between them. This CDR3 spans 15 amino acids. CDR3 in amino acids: CATSDASGPNQPQHF. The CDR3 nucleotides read TGTGCCACCAGTGATGCATCGGGGCCCAATCAGCCCCAGCATTTT.

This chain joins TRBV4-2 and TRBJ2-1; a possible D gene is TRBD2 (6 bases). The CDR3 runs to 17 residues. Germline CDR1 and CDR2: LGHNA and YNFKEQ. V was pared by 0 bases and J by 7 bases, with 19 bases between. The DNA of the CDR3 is TGTGCCAGCAGCCAAGAAGTCCTCGGGGCGGGGAGGAATGAGCAGTTCTTC. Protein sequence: CASSQEVLGAGRNEQFF.

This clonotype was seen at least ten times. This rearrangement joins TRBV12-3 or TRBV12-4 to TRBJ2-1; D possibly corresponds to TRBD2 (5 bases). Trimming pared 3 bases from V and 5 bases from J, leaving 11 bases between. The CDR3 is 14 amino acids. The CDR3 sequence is CASSFITRDNEQFF. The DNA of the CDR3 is TGTGCCAGCAGTTTCATCACTAGGGACAATGAGCAGTTCTTC.

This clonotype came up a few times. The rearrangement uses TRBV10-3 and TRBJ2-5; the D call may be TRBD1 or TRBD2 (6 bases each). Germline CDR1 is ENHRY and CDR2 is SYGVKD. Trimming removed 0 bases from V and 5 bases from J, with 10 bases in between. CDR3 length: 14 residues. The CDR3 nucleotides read TGTGCCATCAGTGAGTCGGGGGGCGAGGAGACCCAGTACTTC. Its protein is CAISESGGEETQYF.